The 17 T cell receptor beta chains below were found in one sample sequenced in a study of blood T cell repertoires in COVID-19. Assay: immunoSEQ multiplex PCR; the TCRdb copy retains only in-frame clones and omits some. The table lists approximately 100,000 clones, almost 95% of them singletons. The material sequenced was peripheral blood. These receptor sequences come from a man in his forties or fifties with active COVID-19.

The chain joins TRBV28 to TRBJ2-5; 7 nucleotides agree with TRBD2. The V and J ends lost 6 bases and 1 base, in that order; junction bases with no gene match: 11. The V gene's germline CDR1 is MDHEN and CDR2 SYDVKM. The CDR3 sequence is 16 residues long. Here the CDR3 reads CASSRRAGAGQETQYF. For the CDR3, the DNA is TGTGCCAGCAGCCGAAGGGCGGGAGCGGGCCAAGAGACCCAGTACTTC.

V usage is TRBV2 and J usage is TRBJ2-3; 10 bases align to TRBD2. The length of the CDR3 is 15 residues. Germline CDR1 reads SNHLY; CDR2 reads FYNNEI. V was pared by 4 bases and J by 6 bases, with 7 bases of the junction left unmatched. This CDR3 reads CASSAIAGGRDTQYF. As DNA, the CDR3 is TGTGCCAGCAGTGCTATAGCGGGAGGCCGGGATACGCAGTATTTT.

This clone showed up just once. The chain is built from TRBV29-1 and TRBJ1-4; 11 bases fit TRBD1. The CDR3 is made up of 13 amino acids. Trimming removed 7 bases from V and 8 bases from J; junction bases left unmatched: 6. Germline V CDR1 and CDR2: SQVTM, ANQGSEA. The CDR3 sequence is CSARTGGGEKLFF. The DNA for the CDR3 is TGCAGCGCACGGACAGGGGGCGGGGAAAAACTGTTTTTT. Full variable domain (outside the CDR3, taken from reference TRBV29-1 and TRBJ1-4): SAVISQKPSRDICQRGTSLTIQCQVDSQVTMMFWYRQQPGQSLTLIATANQGSEATYESGFVIDKFPISRPNLTFSTLTVSNMSPEDSSIYLCSARTGGGEKLFFGSGTQLSVL.

This clone was counted once. The chain combines TRBV5-1 with TRBJ2-1, with 7 bases matching TRBD2. V dropped 0 bases and J dropped 4; count of bases not matched to a gene: 7. The CDR3 is made up of 16 amino acids. The germline gives CDR1 SGHRS, CDR2 YFSETQ. The CDR3 sequence: CASSLAQAGRYNEQFF. DNA for the CDR3: TGCGCCAGCAGCTTGGCCCAAGCGGGGAGGTACAATGAGCAGTTCTTC. The complete variable domain, with remaining parts taken from reference TRBV5-1 and TRBJ2-1, reads KAGVTQTPRYLIKTRGQQVTLSCSPISGHRSVSWYQQTPGQGLQFLFEYFSETQRNKGNFPGRFSGRQFSNSRSEMNVSTLELGDSALYLCASSLAQAGRYNEQFFGPGTRLTVL.

This rearrangement joins TRBV30 to TRBJ2-1; tentative D call: TRBD2 (7 bases). Germline V lookup: CDR1 GTSNPN, CDR2 SVGIG (reference sequence). The CDR3 extends over 13 amino acids. Trimming stripped 2 bases from V and 8 bases from J, with 13 bases between. CDR3 loop: CAWSRGGTDEQFF. The CDR3 DNA reads as TGTGCCTGGAGTAGGGGGGGGACGGATGAGCAGTTCTTC.

The chain is built from TRBV11-2 and TRBJ2-7; D uncertain. The CDR3 consists of 12 residues. V lost 3 bases to trimming and J lost 4 bases, with 7 bases between them. Germline values: CDR1 SGHAT, CDR2 FQNNGV. The CDR3 bases are TGTGCCAGCAGCTTGCAGGAATACGAGCAGTACTTC. Translating it yields CASSLQEYEQYF.

The chain has TRBV24-1 and TRBJ1-5; TRBD1 matches at 10 bases. The CDR3 covers 16 residues. CDR1 and CDR2 (germline): KGHDR, SFDVKD. Trimming at V came to 4 bases and at J to 3 bases, leaving 5 bases not matched to a gene. CDR3 sequence: CATSDSTGGNNQPQHF. The CDR3 nucleotides are TGTGCCACCAGTGACTCGACAGGGGGCAACAATCAGCCCCAGCATTTT.

The chain recombines TRBV24-1 with TRBJ2-7; 8 bases fit TRBD1. Unmatched junction bases numbered 3, after V lost 9 bases and J lost 6 bases. The CDR3 totals 11 residues. The germline gives CDR1 KGHDR, CDR2 SFDVKD. CDR3 sequence (DNA): TGTGCCACCGAACAGGGGGGCGAGCAGTACTTC. This gives the protein CATEQGGEQYF.

The rearrangement links TRBV24-1 to TRBJ2-1; D may be TRBD2 (7 bases). Germline assignment: CDR1 KGHDR and CDR2 SFDVKD. The CDR3 extends over 15 amino acids. V lost 10 bases and J lost 0, with 15 bases in between. CDR3 nucleotides: TGTGCCACAATGCGAGGGGGGGGCTCCTACAATGAGCAGTTCTTC. Its translation: CATMRGGGSYNEQFF.

The rearrangement uses TRBV30 and TRBJ2-7, with 10 bases aligning to TRBD2. CDR1 and CDR2 (germline): GTSNPN, SVGIG (reference sequence). The V and J ends lost 3 bases and 5 bases, in that order; junction bases with no gene match: 10. The CDR3 covers 15 residues. CDR3 bases: TGTGCCTGGAGCCCGCCAGCGGGAGGGCCTCACGAGCAGTACTTC. It specifies CAWSPPAGGPHEQYF. The full variable domain, in which reference TRBV30 and TRBJ2-7 provide the parts outside the CDR3, is SQTIHQWPATLVQPVGSPLSLECTVEGTSNPNLYWYRQAAGRGLQLLFYSVGIGQISSEVPQNLSASRPQDRQFILSSKKLLLSDSGFYLCAWSPPAGGPHEQYFGPGTRLTVT.

The rearrangement joins TRBV19 to TRBJ2-1; TRBD2 matches 8 bases. Germline V gives CDR1 LNHDA, CDR2 SQIVND (reference sequence). This CDR3 contains 16 residues. With V trimmed by 3 bases and J by 5 bases, 9 bases remained unmatched. Written as DNA, the CDR3 is TGTGCCAGTAGTATCGTGAGCGGGAGTAGGAACAATGAGCAGTTCTTC. This codes for CASSIVSGSRNNEQFF.

The rearrangement links TRBV19 to TRBJ2-2, with a possible D match to TRBD2 (6 bases). V dropped 3 bases and J dropped 4 bases, with 21 bases sitting between them. The CDR3 length is 18 residues. Per germline, CDR1 LNHDA and CDR2 SQIVND (reference sequence). CDR3 nucleotides: TGTGCCAGTAGTATCCCCAGACGGGGCGGGGCATTCACCGGGGAGCTGTTTTTT. Its protein is CASSIPRRGGAFTGELFF.

The chain is built from TRBV2 and TRBJ2-1; weak D call: TRBD2 (7 bases). The ends were cut back, 10 bases at V and 8 bases at J, with 18 bases in the middle. Germline CDR1 reads SNHLY; CDR2 reads FYNNEI. This CDR3 has 13 residues. The CDR3 DNA follows: TGTGCCATCCGGGGGGCACCGGGAGATGAGCAGTTCTTC. Residues: CAIRGAPGDEQFF.

J is TRBJ2-1 and V is TRBV24-1; D possibly corresponds to TRBD2 (5 bases). Germline-derived CDR1 and CDR2 are KGHDR and SFDVKD. CDR3 length: 15 amino acids. V was trimmed by 5 bases and J by 4 bases, leaving 14 bases between them. CDR3 coding DNA: TGTGCCACCAGTGCCCCTGACACGGGGTACAATGAGCAGTTCTTC. Its translation is CATSAPDTGYNEQFF.

V is TRBV5-1 and J is TRBJ2-7; 10 bases are shared with TRBD1. After removal of 4 bases from V and 2 bases from J, the junction contained 6 bases not matched to a gene. The CDR3 runs 15 residues. CDR1 is SGHRS and CDR2 is YFSETQ in the germline V gene. CDR3 in DNA: TGCGCCAGCAGCCCCGGGGACAGGGGCACCTACGAGCAGTACTTC. This gives the protein CASSPGDRGTYEQYF.

Here the CDR3 reads CASSPRTGANEQFF. The CDR3 region has the DNA TGTGCCAGTAGTCCGCGGACAGGGGCCAATGAGCAGTTCTTC. The chain combines TRBV19 with TRBJ2-1; 9 nucleotides match TRBD1. Trimming at V came to 5 bases and at J to 6 bases, leaving 5 bases not matched to a gene. From germline, CDR1 is LNHDA and CDR2 SQIVND (reference sequence). The length of the CDR3 is 14 residues.

The chain links TRBV11-3 to TRBJ2-2, with TRBD2 identical over 9 bases. The CDR3 consists of 15 residues. In germline, CDR1 is SGHNT, CDR2 YENEEA. Losses at the gene ends were 5 bases for V and 5 bases for J; bases not matched to a gene: 6. The CDR3, as DNA: TGTGCCAGCAGCGCCCTAGCGGGGACTACCGGGGAGCTGTTTTTT. Encoded protein: CASSALAGTTGELFF.